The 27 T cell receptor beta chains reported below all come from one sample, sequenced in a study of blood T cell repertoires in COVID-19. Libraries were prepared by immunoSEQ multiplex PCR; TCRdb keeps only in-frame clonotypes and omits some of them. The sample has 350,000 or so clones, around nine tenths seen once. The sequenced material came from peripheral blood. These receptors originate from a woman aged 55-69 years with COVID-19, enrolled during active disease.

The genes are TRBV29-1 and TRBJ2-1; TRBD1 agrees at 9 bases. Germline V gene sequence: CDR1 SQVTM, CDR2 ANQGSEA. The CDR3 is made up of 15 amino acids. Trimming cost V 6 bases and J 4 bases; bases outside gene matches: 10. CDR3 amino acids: CSVTKGQGTYNEQFF. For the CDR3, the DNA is TGCAGCGTCACTAAGGGACAGGGAACATACAATGAGCAGTTCTTC.

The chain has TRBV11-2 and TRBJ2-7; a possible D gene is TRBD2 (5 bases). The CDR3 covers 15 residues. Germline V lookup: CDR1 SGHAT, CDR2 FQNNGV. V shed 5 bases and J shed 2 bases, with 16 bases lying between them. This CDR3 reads CASSVEKDSTYEQYF. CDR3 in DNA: TGTGCCAGCAGCGTGGAAAAGGACTCCACCTACGAGCAGTACTTC.

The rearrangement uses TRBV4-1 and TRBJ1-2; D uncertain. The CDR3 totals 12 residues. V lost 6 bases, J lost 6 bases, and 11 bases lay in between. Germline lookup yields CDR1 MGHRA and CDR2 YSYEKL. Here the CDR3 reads CASSRGKDGYTF. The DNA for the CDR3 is TGCGCCAGCAGTCGAGGGAAAGATGGCTACACCTTC.

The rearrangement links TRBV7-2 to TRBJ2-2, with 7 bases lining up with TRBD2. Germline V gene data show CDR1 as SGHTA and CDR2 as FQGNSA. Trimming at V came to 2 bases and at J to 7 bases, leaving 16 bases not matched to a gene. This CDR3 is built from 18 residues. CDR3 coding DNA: TGTGCCAGCAGCTTAAGGAGATCTGGCGGGGGTAACGTCGGGGAGCTGTTTTTT. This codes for CASSLRRSGGGNVGELFF. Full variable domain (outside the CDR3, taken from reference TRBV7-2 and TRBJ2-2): GAGVSQSPSNKVTEKGKDVELRCDPISGHTALYWYRQSLGQGLEFLIYFQGNSAPDKSGLPSDRFSAERTGGSVSTLTIQRTQQEDSAVYLCASSLRRSGGGNVGELFFGEGSRLTVL.

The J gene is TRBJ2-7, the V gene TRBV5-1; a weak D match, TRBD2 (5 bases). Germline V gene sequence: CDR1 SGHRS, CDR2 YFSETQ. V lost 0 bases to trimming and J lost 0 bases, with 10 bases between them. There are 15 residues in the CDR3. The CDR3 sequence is CASSLAAGISYEQYF. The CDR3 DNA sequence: TGCGCCAGCAGCTTGGCCGCCGGGATCTCCTACGAGCAGTACTTC.

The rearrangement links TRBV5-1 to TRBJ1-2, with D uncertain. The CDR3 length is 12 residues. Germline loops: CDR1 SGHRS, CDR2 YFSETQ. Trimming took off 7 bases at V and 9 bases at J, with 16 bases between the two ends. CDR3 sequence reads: CASATTGSSYTF. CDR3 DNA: TGCGCCAGCGCTACGACGGGTTCGAGCTACACCTTC. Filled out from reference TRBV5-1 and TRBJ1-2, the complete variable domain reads KAGVTQTPRYLIKTRGQQVTLSCSPISGHRSVSWYQQTPGQGLQFLFEYFSETQRNKGNFPGRFSGRQFSNSRSEMNVSTLELGDSALYLCASATTGSSYTFGSGTRLTVV.

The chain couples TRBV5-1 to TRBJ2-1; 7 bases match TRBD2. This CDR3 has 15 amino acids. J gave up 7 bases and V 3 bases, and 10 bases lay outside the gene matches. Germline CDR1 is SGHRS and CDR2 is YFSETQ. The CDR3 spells CASSSVRRGRNEQFF. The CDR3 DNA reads TGCGCCAGCAGCTCCGTCCGGCGGGGGAGGAATGAGCAGTTCTTC. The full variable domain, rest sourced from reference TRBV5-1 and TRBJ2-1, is KAGVTQTPRYLIKTRGQQVTLSCSPISGHRSVSWYQQTPGQGLQFLFEYFSETQRNKGNFPGRFSGRQFSNSRSEMNVSTLELGDSALYLCASSSVRRGRNEQFFGPGTRLTVL.

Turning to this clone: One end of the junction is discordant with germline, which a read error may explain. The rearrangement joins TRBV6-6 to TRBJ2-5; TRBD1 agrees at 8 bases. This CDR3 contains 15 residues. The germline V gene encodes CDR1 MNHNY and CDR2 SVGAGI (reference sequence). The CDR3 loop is CASSDSGGPQETQYF. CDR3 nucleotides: TGTGCCAGCAGTGACTCAGGGGGCCCCCAAGAGACCCAGTACTTC.

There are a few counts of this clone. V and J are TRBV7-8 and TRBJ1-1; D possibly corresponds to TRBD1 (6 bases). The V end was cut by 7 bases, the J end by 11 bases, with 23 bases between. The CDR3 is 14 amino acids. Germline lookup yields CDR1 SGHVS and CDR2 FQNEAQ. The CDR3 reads CASTPGGGREAAFF. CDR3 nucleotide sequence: TGTGCCAGCACTCCGGGCGGGGGCCGTGAGGCTGCTTTCTTT.

CDR3 nucleotide sequence: TGTGCCAGCAGCCCCCGGGGAGGCTCGGACGAGCAGTACTTC. Translation: CASSPRGGSDEQYF. This chain uses TRBV7-9 with TRBJ2-7, with D maybe TRBD2 (6 bases). The CDR3 sequence is 14 residues long. V dropped 5 bases and J dropped 5 bases, with 16 bases sitting between them. Germline loops: CDR1 SEHNR, CDR2 FQNEAQ (reference sequence).

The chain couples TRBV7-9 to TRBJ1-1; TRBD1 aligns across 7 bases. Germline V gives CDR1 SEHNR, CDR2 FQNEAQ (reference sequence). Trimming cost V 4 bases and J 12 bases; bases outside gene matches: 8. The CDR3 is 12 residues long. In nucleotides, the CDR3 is TGTGCCAGCAGCTCTCAGGGGGGTCCGACTTTCTTT. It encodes CASSSQGGPTFF.

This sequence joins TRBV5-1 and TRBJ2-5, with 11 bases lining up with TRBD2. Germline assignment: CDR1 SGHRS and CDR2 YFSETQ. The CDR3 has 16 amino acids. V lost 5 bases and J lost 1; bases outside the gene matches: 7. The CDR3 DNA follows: TGCGCCAGCAGTAAGGGACTAGCGGATTTCCAAGAGACCCAGTACTTC. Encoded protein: CASSKGLADFQETQYF.

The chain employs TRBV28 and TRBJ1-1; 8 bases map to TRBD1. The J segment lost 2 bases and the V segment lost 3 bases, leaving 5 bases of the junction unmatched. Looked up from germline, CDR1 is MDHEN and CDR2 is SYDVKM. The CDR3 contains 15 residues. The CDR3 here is CASSLLGQANTEAFF. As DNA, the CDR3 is TGTGCCAGCAGTTTGCTGGGACAGGCCAACACTGAAGCTTTCTTT.

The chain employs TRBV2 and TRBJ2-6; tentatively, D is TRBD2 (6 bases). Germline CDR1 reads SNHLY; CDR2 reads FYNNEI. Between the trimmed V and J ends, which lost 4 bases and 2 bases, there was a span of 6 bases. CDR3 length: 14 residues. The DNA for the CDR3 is TGTGCCAGCAGTGGGGGGGCTGGGGCCAACGTCCTGACTTTC. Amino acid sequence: CASSGGAGANVLTF.

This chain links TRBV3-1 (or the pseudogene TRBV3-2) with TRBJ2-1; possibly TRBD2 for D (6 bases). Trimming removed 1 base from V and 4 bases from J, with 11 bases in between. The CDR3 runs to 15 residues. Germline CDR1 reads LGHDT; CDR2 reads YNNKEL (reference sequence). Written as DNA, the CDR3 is TGTGCCAGCAGCCAAGCTGAACTAGCTTACAATGAGCAGTTCTTC. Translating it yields CASSQAELAYNEQFF.

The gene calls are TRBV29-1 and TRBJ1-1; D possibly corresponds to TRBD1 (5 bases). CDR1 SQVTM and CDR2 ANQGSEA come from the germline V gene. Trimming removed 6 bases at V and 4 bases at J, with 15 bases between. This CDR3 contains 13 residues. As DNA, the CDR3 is TGCAGCGTGGAGTTCGGGGGGGTCACTGAAGCTTTCTTT. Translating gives CSVEFGGVTEAFF.

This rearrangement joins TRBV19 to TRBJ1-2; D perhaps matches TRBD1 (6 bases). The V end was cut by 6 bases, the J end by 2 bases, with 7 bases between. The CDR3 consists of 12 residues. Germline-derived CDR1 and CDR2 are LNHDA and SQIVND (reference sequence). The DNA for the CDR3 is TGTGCCAGTAGGGACAGAAACTATGGCTACACCTTC. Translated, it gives CASRDRNYGYTF.

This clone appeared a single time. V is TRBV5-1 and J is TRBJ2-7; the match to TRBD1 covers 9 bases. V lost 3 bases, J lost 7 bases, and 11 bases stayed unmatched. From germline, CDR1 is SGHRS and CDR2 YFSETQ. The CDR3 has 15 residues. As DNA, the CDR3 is TGCGCCAGCAGCTACTCCGGGACAGGGTTTGGGGAGCAGTACTTC. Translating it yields CASSYSGTGFGEQYF.

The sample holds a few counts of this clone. CDR3 region: CSVTTGTGAIYGYTF. CDR3 coding DNA: TGCAGCGTTACCACCGGGACAGGGGCCATTTATGGCTACACCTTC. The chain uses TRBV29-1 and TRBJ1-2; 10 bases match TRBD1. The germline V gene encodes CDR1 SQVTM and CDR2 ANQGSEA. V shed 5 bases and J 5 bases; nucleotides not matched to a gene: 11. The CDR3 covers 15 residues. The whole variable domain, filled in from reference TRBV29-1 and TRBJ1-2, reads SAVISQKPSRDICQRGTSLTIQCQVDSQVTMMFWYRQQPGQSLTLIATANQGSEATYESGFVIDKFPISRPNLTFSTLTVSNMSPEDSSIYLCSVTTGTGAIYGYTFGSGTRLTVV.

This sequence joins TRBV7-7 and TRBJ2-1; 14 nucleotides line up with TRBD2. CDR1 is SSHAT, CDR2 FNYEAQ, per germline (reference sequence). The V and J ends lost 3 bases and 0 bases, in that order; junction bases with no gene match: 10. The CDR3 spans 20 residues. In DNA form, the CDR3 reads TGTGCCAGCAGCTTGAGACTAGCGGGGGGGGCGATCAGCTCCTACAATGAGCAGTTCTTC. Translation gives CASSLRLAGGAISSYNEQFF. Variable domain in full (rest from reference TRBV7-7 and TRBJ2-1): GAGVSQSPRYKVTKRGQDVTLRCDPISSHATLYWYQQALGQGPEFLTYFNYEAQPDKSGLPSDRFSAERPEGSISTLTIQRTEQRDSAMYRCASSLRLAGGAISSYNEQFFGPGTRLTVL.

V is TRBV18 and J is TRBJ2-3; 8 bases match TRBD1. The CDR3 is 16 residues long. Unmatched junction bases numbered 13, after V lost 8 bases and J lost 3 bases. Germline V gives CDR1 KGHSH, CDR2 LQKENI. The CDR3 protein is CASLGQGSFVTDTQYF. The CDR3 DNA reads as TGTGCCAGCCTTGGACAGGGATCTTTCGTAACAGATACGCAGTATTTT.

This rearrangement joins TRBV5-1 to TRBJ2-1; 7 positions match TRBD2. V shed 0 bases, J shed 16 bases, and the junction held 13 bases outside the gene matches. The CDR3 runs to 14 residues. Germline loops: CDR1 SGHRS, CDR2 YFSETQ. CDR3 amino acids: CASSLVPSGAPLFF. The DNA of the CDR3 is TGCGCCAGCAGCTTGGTGCCTAGCGGAGCCCCGCTCTTCTTC.

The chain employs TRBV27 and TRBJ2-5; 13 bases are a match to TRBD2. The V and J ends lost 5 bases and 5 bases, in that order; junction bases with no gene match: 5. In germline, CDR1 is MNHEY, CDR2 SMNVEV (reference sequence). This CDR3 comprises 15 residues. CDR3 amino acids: CASSPGLAGLETQYF. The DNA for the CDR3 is TGTGCCAGCAGTCCGGGACTAGCGGGGCTGGAGACCCAGTACTTC.

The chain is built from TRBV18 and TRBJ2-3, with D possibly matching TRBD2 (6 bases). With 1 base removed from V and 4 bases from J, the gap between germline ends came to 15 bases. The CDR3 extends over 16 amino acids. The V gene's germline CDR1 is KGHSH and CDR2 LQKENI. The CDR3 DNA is TGTGCCAGCTCACCACTCAAAGGTGGGGGGTCAGATACGCAGTATTTT. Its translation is CASSPLKGGGSDTQYF.

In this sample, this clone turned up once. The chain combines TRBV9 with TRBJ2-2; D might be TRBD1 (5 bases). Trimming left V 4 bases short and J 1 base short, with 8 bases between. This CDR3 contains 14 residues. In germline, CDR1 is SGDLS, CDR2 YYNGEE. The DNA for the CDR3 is TGTGCCAGCAGCCTCACAGGGAACACCGGGGAGCTGTTTTTT. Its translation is CASSLTGNTGELFF.

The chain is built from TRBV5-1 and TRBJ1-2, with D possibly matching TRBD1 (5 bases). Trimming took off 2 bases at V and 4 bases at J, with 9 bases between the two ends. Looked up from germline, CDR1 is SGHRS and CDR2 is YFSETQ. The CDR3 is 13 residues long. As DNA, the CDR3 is TGCGCCAGCAGCTTTGACAGCGTCTATGGCTACACCTTC. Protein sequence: CASSFDSVYGYTF.

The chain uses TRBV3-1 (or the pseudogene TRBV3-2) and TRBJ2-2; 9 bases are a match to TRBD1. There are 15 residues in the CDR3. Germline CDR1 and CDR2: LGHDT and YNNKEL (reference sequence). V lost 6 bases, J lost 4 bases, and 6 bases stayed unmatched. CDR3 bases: TGTGCCAGCAGACCGGGACAGGGACGCACCGGGGAGCTGTTTTTT. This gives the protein CASRPGQGRTGELFF.